This T cell receptor beta chain derives from a study of blood T cells in healthy people across ages. PCR was performed a second time for roughly 7 to 12 cycles using a sample-barcoded 5' primer and a J-beta primer mix. Each cDNA molecule received a tag from a template-switch adaptor that had 12 random nucleotides. TCRdb passed the 5' RACE reads through MiXCR, listing each CDR3 protein once. The sample lists hundreds of thousands of distinct CDR3 sequences; roughly 60% were seen once. The study's findings and limits: Among T cells, TCR beta diversity per million cells dropped roughly linearly as age rose.

Comment on this clonotype: Its antigen is unidentified. One end of the junction does not line up with germline, which may come from a read error.

The CDR3 has 14 residues. The germline V gene encodes CDR1 SNHLY and CDR2 FYNNEI. The study drew donors from healthy Caucasian individuals in Russia aged about 6 to 90. The chain links TRBV2 to TRBJ2-3; 8 bases fit TRBD2. This TCR came from a man aged 30 to 39 in good health. Material for sequencing was blood. The CDR3 DNA sequence: TGTGCCGGCAGTGAATCCAGCGGGAGAAATACGCAGTATTTT. Protein: CAGSESSGRNTQYF.